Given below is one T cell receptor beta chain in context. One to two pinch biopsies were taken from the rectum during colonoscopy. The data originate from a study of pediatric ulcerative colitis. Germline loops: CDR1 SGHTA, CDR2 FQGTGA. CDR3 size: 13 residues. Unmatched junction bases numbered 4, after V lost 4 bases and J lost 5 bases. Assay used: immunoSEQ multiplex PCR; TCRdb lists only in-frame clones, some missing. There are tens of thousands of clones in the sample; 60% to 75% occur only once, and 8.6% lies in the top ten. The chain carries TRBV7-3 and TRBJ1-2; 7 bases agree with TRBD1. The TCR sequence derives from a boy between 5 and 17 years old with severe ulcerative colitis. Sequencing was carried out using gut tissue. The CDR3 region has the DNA TGTGCCAGCAGCTCCAGACAGGGATATGGCTACACCTTC. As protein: CASSSRQGYGYTF.